What follows are 13 T cell receptor beta chains derived from one specimen sequenced in a study of CD8 T cells in ankylosing spondylitis. Their recognized antigens are unknown. Whole-study results and caveats: Among TCR beta sequences, a motif of 7 to 9 highly homologous variants appeared characteristic of ankylosing spondylitis blood.

MiXCR was run by TCRdb on the 5' RACE reads, yielding one entry per CDR3 protein. The table shows more than 500,000 distinct CDR3 sequences, with about 5.4% occurring only once. The sequenced sample consisted of blood, either unsorted or a sorted T cell fraction (not recorded which). Receptors were obtained from a male donor with ankylosing spondylitis.

This clonotype was seen many times. The chain combines TRBV29-1 with TRBJ1-1; D is perhaps TRBD1 (6 bases). V lost 8 bases and J lost 4, with 11 bases in between. Germline CDR1 SQVTM, CDR2 ANQGSEA. The CDR3 extends over 11 amino acids. CDR3 in amino acids: CSTQGLTEAFF. In nucleotides, the CDR3 is TGCAGCACCCAGGGGCTCACTGAAGCTTTCTTT.

Many counts were recorded for this clonotype. The rearrangement links TRBV20-1 to TRBJ2-3, with D possibly being TRBD2 (6 bases). Germline V CDR1 and CDR2: DFQATT, SNEGSKA (reference sequence). V was cut by 7 bases and J by 2 bases, with 13 bases left in between. The CDR3 has 13 amino acids. The CDR3 protein is CSGGQDYTDTQYF. The CDR3 DNA sequence: TGCAGTGGAGGCCAGGACTACACAGATACGCAGTATTTT.

This clonotype was detected many times. V and J are TRBV6-4 and TRBJ1-1; 8 bases agree with TRBD1. Germline CDR1 reads MRHNA; CDR2 reads SNTAGT. After removal of 5 bases from V and 5 bases from J, the junction contained 4 bases not matched to a gene. The CDR3 contains 13 residues. This CDR3 is CASSLDRATEAFF. Written as DNA, the CDR3 is TGTGCCAGCAGTCTGGACAGGGCGACTGAAGCTTTCTTT.

This clonotype was recorded many times. This chain joins TRBV7-2 and TRBJ2-5; the D is unclear. The CDR3 runs 13 residues. Trimming pared 5 bases from V and 5 bases from J, leaving 12 bases between. CDR1 is SGHTA and CDR2 is FQGNSA in the germline V gene. The CDR3 reads CASSPSKEETQYF. CDR3 in DNA: TGTGCCAGCAGCCCCTCGAAGGAGGAGACCCAGTACTTC.

This clonotype showed up many times. This sequence joins TRBV12-3 or TRBV12-4 and TRBJ1-4, with TRBD1 as a possible D gene (5 bases). The CDR3 runs to 15 residues. Trimming left V 1 base short and J 3 bases short, with 9 bases between. CDR3 coding DNA: TGTGCCAGCAGTTTAGAGTCAGGGCCTAATGAAAAACTGTTTTTT. It specifies CASSLESGPNEKLFF.

This clonotype has a count of ten or more. The CDR3 DNA reads as TGCAGTGCTAGAGATATACTAGCGGGGGGACAAGAGACCCAGTACTTC. It codes for CSARDILAGGQETQYF. The chain recombines TRBV20-1 with TRBJ2-5; the match to TRBD2 covers 12 bases. CDR1 DFQATT and CDR2 SNEGSKA come from the germline V gene (reference sequence). V lost 0 bases to trimming and J lost 2 bases; unmatched junction nucleotides: 4. The CDR3 contains 16 residues.

This clonotype was seen ten or more times. This chain joins TRBV7-9 and TRBJ2-7; TRBD1 aligns across 8 bases. There are 17 residues in the CDR3. J gave up 7 bases and V 6 bases, and 20 bases lay outside the gene matches. Germline V gene data show CDR1 as SEHNR and CDR2 as FQNEAQ (reference sequence). The CDR3 spells CASSSGFLLGQGLEQYF. DNA for the CDR3: TGTGCCAGCAGTTCCGGGTTTCTATTAGGACAGGGCCTTGAGCAGTACTTC.

Ten or more counts support this clonotype. The CDR3, as DNA: TGTGCCAGCAGTTTGGCAGGGGTTTACCAAGAGACCCAGTACTTC. The encoded protein is CASSLAGVYQETQYF. The chain links TRBV28 to TRBJ2-5; D perhaps matches TRBD1 (6 bases). Germline CDR1 reads MDHEN; CDR2 reads SYDVKM. The V gene lost 3 bases and the J gene lost 0 bases, with 11 bases spanning the gap. The CDR3 spans 15 residues.

This clonotype was seen many times. The V call is TRBV24-1, the J call TRBJ2-1; D not certain. This CDR3 comprises 14 residues. From germline, CDR1 is KGHDR and CDR2 SFDVKD. V lost 2 bases to trimming and J lost 4 bases, with 8 bases between them. CDR3 coding DNA: TGTGCCACCAGTGATTCCGGGCGTTACAATGAGCAGTTCTTC. Amino acid sequence: CATSDSGRYNEQFF.

This clonotype has only a few counts. The chain joins TRBV20-1 to TRBJ2-7; D is perhaps TRBD2 (6 bases). In germline, CDR1 is DFQATT, CDR2 SNEGSKA (reference sequence). Trimming removed 1 base at V and 2 bases at J, with 18 bases between. CDR3 length: 16 amino acids. The CDR3 reads CSARVPRGGIPYEQYF. CDR3 DNA sequence: TGCAGTGCTAGAGTCCCCCGCGGCGGGATCCCCTACGAGCAGTACTTC.

This clonotype was counted once. With a much larger clone just one base away, this may be a read error. This chain joins TRBV28 and TRBJ2-1; D may be TRBD2 (6 bases). CDR3 length: 14 residues. V dropped 7 bases and J dropped 4 bases, with 14 bases sitting between them. Looked up from germline, CDR1 is MDHEN and CDR2 is SYDVKM. The CDR3 DNA sequence: TGTGCCAGCAACTCGGTAGCGGCATACAATGAGCAGTTCTTC. It yields the protein CASNSVAAYNEQFF.

At least ten counts were recorded for this clonotype. The V gene is TRBV11-1, the J gene TRBJ1-6; tentatively, D is TRBD1 (6 bases). The germline gives CDR1 SGHAT, CDR2 FQDESV (reference sequence). The CDR3 sequence is 18 residues long. V dropped 5 bases and J dropped 5 bases, with 22 bases sitting between them. CDR3 residues: CASSLGPLRGMHNSPLHF. The CDR3 DNA sequence: TGTGCCAGCAGCCTGGGCCCCTTGAGGGGGATGCATAATTCACCCCTCCACTTT.

This clonotype was counted ten times or more. V is TRBV5-1 and J is TRBJ2-1; maybe TRBD1 (5 bases). Germline CDR1 reads SGHRS; CDR2 reads YFSETQ. The V end was cut by 2 bases, the J end by 6 bases, with 9 bases between. The CDR3 runs to 13 residues. The CDR3 reads CASSFSRGNEQFF. As DNA, the CDR3 is TGCGCCAGCAGCTTCTCTAGGGGCAATGAGCAGTTCTTC.